The 18 T cell receptor beta chains in this list originate from one sample, sequenced in a study of blood T cell repertoires in COVID-19 (dated by TCRdb to the early 2020s). Library method: the immunoSEQ multiplex PCR assay. The table was pulled from immuneACCESS by TCRdb, which kept in-frame rearrangements only. Such tables lose some clones; where checked, under half of the loss comes from unresolved V genes, and the rest has no known cause. The sample table contains about 240,000 clones; only one count was recorded for 80% to 90% of them. Together, the top ten hold roughly 5.8% of the sample. Sequenced input: peripheral blood. The receptors originated from a man between 60 and 75 years old with acute or convalescent COVID-19.

The chain joins TRBV4-2 to TRBJ2-3; TRBD2 is a possible D gene (6 bases). This CDR3 is built from 16 residues. V lost 4 bases and J 1 base, leaving 15 bases between the germline ends. Germline CDR1 and CDR2: LGHNA and YNFKEQ. The CDR3 bases are TGTGCCAGCAGCCCGAGAGTCGGGAGCGGCACAGATACGCAGTATTTT. It codes for CASSPRVGSGTDTQYF.

The chain joins TRBV11-3 to TRBJ2-2; 7 bases align to TRBD2. The CDR3 totals 13 residues. The germline V gene encodes CDR1 SGHNT and CDR2 YENEEA. V was pared by 5 bases and J by 4 bases, with 1 base of the junction left unmatched. Here the CDR3 DNA reads TGTGCCAGCAGCCGGGGGGTCACCGGGGAGCTGTTTTTT. Protein product: CASSRGVTGELFF.

The chain joins TRBV19 to TRBJ1-2; 7 bases align to TRBD1. The V segment lost 4 bases and the J segment 3 bases; nucleotides outside the gene matches: 14. This CDR3 region has 17 residues. From germline, CDR1 is LNHDA and CDR2 SQIVND (reference sequence). In DNA, the CDR3 is TGTGCCAGTAGTACGCCCTCGACAGGGACTGGCTACTATGGCTACACCTTC. This codes for CASSTPSTGTGYYGYTF.

The chain joins TRBV18 to TRBJ1-4; D unresolved. CDR1 is KGHSH and CDR2 is LQKENI in the germline V gene. The V end lost 3 bases, the J end lost 8 bases, and 10 bases lay between the germline ends. There are 13 residues in the CDR3. The CDR3 loop reads CASSPERAEKLFF. As DNA, the CDR3 is TGTGCCAGCTCACCCGAGAGGGCGGAAAAACTGTTTTTT.

The chain links TRBV24-1 to TRBJ2-1, with TRBD1 identical over 7 bases. Germline CDR1 is KGHDR and CDR2 is SFDVKD. With 3 bases clipped from V and 0 bases from J, the junction kept 4 bases outside the gene matches. This CDR3 has 16 amino acids. The chain's CDR3 is CATSDGTVSSYNEQFF. The CDR3 nucleotides are TGTGCCACCAGTGATGGGACAGTGAGCTCCTACAATGAGCAGTTCTTC.

CDR3 sequence: CASSLEGTSGNYEQYF. The CDR3 DNA reads TGTGCCAGCAGCTTAGAAGGGACTAGCGGGAACTACGAGCAGTACTTC. This sequence joins TRBV7-2 and TRBJ2-7; TRBD2 aligns across 13 bases. The CDR3 covers 16 residues. J was trimmed by 3 bases and V by 1 base; bases with no gene match: 3. Germline V lookup: CDR1 SGHTA, CDR2 FQGNSA.

The rearrangement uses TRBV19 and TRBJ1-4; D possibly corresponds to TRBD1 (5 bases). Trimming shortened V by 5 bases and J by 8 bases, and 12 bases separated the two germline ends. This CDR3 region has 13 residues. Germline V CDR1 and CDR2: LNHDA, SQIVND (reference sequence). This chain's CDR3 is CASSRRVDEKLFF. The CDR3 DNA is TGTGCCAGTAGTCGCAGGGTAGACGAAAAACTGTTTTTT.

This chain uses TRBV4-3 with TRBJ2-3, with TRBD1 identical over 8 bases. The germline gives CDR1 LGHNA, CDR2 YSLEER. This CDR3 spans 16 amino acids. V lost 0 bases to trimming and J lost 1 base; unmatched junction nucleotides: 3. For the CDR3, the DNA is TGCGCCAGCAGCCAAGATCCGACAGGGGGCACAGATACGCAGTATTTT. It codes for CASSQDPTGGTDTQYF.

The gene calls are TRBV4-3 and TRBJ1-2; TRBD1 aligns across 9 bases. Trimming at V came to 4 bases and at J to 5 bases, leaving 5 bases not matched to a gene. Germline lookup yields CDR1 LGHNA and CDR2 YSLEER. This CDR3 is built from 14 residues. CDR3 nucleotide sequence: TGCGCCAGCAGCCTCACGGACAGGGGTTATGGCTACACCTTC. Translating it yields CASSLTDRGYGYTF.

This sequence joins TRBV7-3 and TRBJ2-1; no clear D gene. Per germline, CDR1 SGHTA and CDR2 FQGTGA. V gave up 1 base and J gave up 4 bases, with 8 bases separating them. This CDR3 spans 14 amino acids. CDR3 protein: CASSLSQSYNEQFF. The CDR3 bases are TGTGCCAGCAGCTTAAGTCAGTCATACAATGAGCAGTTCTTC.

In this sample, this clone turned up once. V gene TRBV4-3 combines with J gene TRBJ2-7; 7 positions match TRBD2. Trimming at V came to 2 bases and at J to 3 bases, leaving 7 bases not matched to a gene. The CDR3 has 15 amino acids. CDR1 and CDR2 (germline): LGHNA, YSLEER. The CDR3 sequence is CASSQREAGHYEQYF. The CDR3 DNA sequence: TGCGCCAGCAGCCAACGAGAAGCGGGGCACTACGAGCAGTACTTC.

The V and J genes are TRBV4-2 and TRBJ1-4; D uncertain. Trimming removed 0 bases from V and 3 bases from J, with 11 bases in between. The germline V gene encodes CDR1 LGHNA and CDR2 YNFKEQ. The length of the CDR3 is 16 residues. In nucleotides, the CDR3 is TGTGCCAGCAGCCAAGATCTAGGTGCTTCTAATGAAAAACTGTTTTTT. Translated: CASSQDLGASNEKLFF.

This chain uses TRBV5-5 with TRBJ2-1; 7 bases line up with TRBD2. This CDR3 is built from 16 residues. Germline assignment: CDR1 SGHKS and CDR2 YYEKEE (reference sequence). V shed 0 bases, J shed 5 bases, and the junction held 8 bases outside the gene matches. The chain's CDR3 is CASSLGASGRHNEQFF. CDR3 nucleotide sequence: TGTGCCAGCAGCTTGGGGGCTAGCGGCCGTCACAATGAGCAGTTCTTC.

This rearrangement joins TRBV6-6 to TRBJ2-7; 9 bases align to TRBD1. Germline lookup yields CDR1 MNHNY and CDR2 SVGAGI (reference sequence). The V and J ends lost 6 bases and 0 bases, in that order; junction bases with no gene match: 6. The CDR3 totals 15 residues. For the CDR3, the DNA is TGTGCCAGCAGCCGTGGACAGGGGTCCTCCTACGAGCAGTACTTC. Protein product: CASSRGQGSSYEQYF.

The V call is TRBV28, the J call TRBJ1-5; D remains unclear. CDR1 MDHEN and CDR2 SYDVKM come from the germline V gene. The CDR3 runs to 14 residues. V was pared by 8 bases and J by 8 bases, with 19 bases between. This CDR3 reads CASVGGPGVKPQHF. Written as DNA, the CDR3 is TGTGCCAGCGTCGGAGGGCCCGGGGTAAAGCCCCAGCATTTT.

The CDR3 loop reads CASSRTGTGAYEQYF. The CDR3 DNA follows: TGTGCCAGCAGCCGAACCGGGACAGGGGCCTACGAGCAGTACTTC. The gene calls are TRBV28 and TRBJ2-7; 10 bases match TRBD1. The CDR3 runs to 15 residues. With V trimmed by 6 bases and J by 2 bases, 7 bases remained unmatched. Germline V gene lookup returns CDR1 MDHEN and CDR2 SYDVKM.

The gene calls are TRBV10-3 and TRBJ2-7; TRBD1 matches 8 bases. This CDR3 has 14 amino acids. The V gene's germline CDR1 is ENHRY and CDR2 SYGVKD. The trim removed 2 bases at V and 3 bases at J, leaving 3 bases unmatched. DNA of the CDR3: TGTGCCATCAGTGAGGGACAGGGTGGCTACGAGCAGTACTTC. Its translation: CAISEGQGGYEQYF.

The rearrangement links TRBV5-4 to TRBJ1-3; 7 nucleotides align to TRBD1. The CDR3 runs to 15 residues. CDR1 is SGHNT, CDR2 YYREEE, per germline (reference sequence). Trimming took 4 bases from V and 0 from J; bases not matched to a gene: 4. This CDR3 is CASSRGQNSGNTIYF. The DNA of the CDR3 is TGTGCCAGCAGCCGGGGACAGAACTCTGGAAACACCATATATTTT.